These 2 T cell receptor beta chains were sequenced from one sample in a study of CXCR3-negative and CXCR3-positive naive CD8 T cells. In preparing the TRB cDNA libraries, 5' RACE with UMI labels was used. TCRdb derives one entry per CDR3 protein from the 5' RACE reads, leaving out DNA. This table holds over 80,000 distinct CDR3 sequences. Sequenced material: naive CXCR3- CD8+ T cells from blood. Subset given: CD45RO-CCR7+CD27+CD95- naive CD8+ T cells lacking CXCR3 (TNR3-). All receptors derive from a human donor in good health. Some clones in this sample may be carry-over from other donors' samples.

This chain uses TRBV7-3 with TRBJ2-7; TCRdb's D call, TRBD2, is unchecked because there is no DNA. This CDR3 is built from 15 residues. CDR1 and CDR2 (germline): SGHTA, FQGTGA. The chain's CDR3 is CASSFLAGGSYEQYF.

V and J are TRBV20-1 and TRBJ2-3; checking the TCRdb D call of TRBD1 is not possible without DNA. CDR1 DFQATT and CDR2 SNEGSKA come from the germline V gene (reference sequence). The CDR3 has 15 residues. This chain's CDR3 is CSARGDRGSTDTQYF.